This TCR beta chain was documented in a study of T cells in women clearing cervical HPV infection. Assay: immunoSEQ multiplex PCR; the TCRdb copy retains only in-frame clones and omits some. This table lists tens of thousands of clones. Of note for this clone: The read ends 3 residues before the CDR3 terminus; that terminus is restored from the germline J gene.

V gave up 3 bases and J gave up 6 bases; unmatched junction bases: 6. CDR3 length: 14 residues. Germline V gives CDR1 SGHAT, CDR2 FQDESV (reference sequence). The clonotype originates from a woman between 18 and 70 years old with a cervical HPV16 infection that either progressed to CIN3+ or cleared (not recorded which). The genes are TRBV11-1 and TRBJ2-7; TRBD1 matches at 9 bases. The sequenced sample consisted of blood buffy coat. CDR3 protein: CASSFRDRASEQYF. CDR3 DNA, as far as it was read: TGTGCCAGCAGCTTCCGGGACAGGGCGTCCGAG.